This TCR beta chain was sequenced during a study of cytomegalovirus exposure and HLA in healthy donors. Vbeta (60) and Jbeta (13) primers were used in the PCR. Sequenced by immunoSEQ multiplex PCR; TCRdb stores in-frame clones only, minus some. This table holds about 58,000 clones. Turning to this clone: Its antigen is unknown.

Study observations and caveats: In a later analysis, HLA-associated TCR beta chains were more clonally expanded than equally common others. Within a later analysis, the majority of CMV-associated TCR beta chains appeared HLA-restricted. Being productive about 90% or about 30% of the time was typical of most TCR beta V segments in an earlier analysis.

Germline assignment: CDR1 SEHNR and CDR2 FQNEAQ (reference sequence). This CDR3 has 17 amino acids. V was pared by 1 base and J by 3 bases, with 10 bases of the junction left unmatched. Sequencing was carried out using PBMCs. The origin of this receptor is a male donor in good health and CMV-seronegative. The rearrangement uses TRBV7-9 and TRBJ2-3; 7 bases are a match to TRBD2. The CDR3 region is CASSLVVDLGGTDTQYF. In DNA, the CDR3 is TGTGCCAGCAGCTTAGTAGTCGATTTGGGGGGGACAGATACGCAGTATTTT.